This T cell receptor (beta chain) was profiled in a study of blood T cell repertoires in COVID-19 (dated by TCRdb to between 2020 and 2021). Background on the whole study: Samples covering the acute and convalescent phases of COVID-19 were provided by collaborators in the United States, Italy and Spain. Deeply sampled blood TCRbeta repertoires from subjects exposed to, actively infected with, or recovered from COVID-19 were included in the dataset. The material from the prospective study consisted of cDNA or gDNA derived from T cells, B-cell-depleted T cells, or PBMCs. Where available, HLA class I and class II types were taken from metadata supplied by the sample provider and were not determined by assay-based typing. The repertoires were released in a freely available public database intended as a resource for research on the immune response to SARS-CoV-2. Nearly every sample came with metadata listing a de-identified subject ID, COVID-19 status, age in years and sex. Samples came from the ongoing ImmuneRACE study (first 160 participants) plus 1,254 subjects from 6 global collaborators. Results the study describes overall, beyond this receptor: The quantity of clinical and demographic metadata differed by source and by participant and was supplied without curation.

A distance of 16 bases separates the germline ends of V and J, which lose 4 bases and 1 base respectively. From its cysteine to its phenylalanine, the CDR3 spans 16 amino acids. Just the 48-base CDR3 DNA is kept, in frame starting at base 1. Sequences SGHTA (CDR1) and FQGNSA (CDR2) are obtained from the germline V gene. Whole blood was collected in K2EDTA tubes by collaborating institutions according to the institutions' own protocols. For TCRbeta analysis, collaborators shipped samples in one of three forms: frozen whole blood, isolated PBMCs, or DNA extracted from either of those sample types. The immunoSEQ Assay, a bias-controlled multiplex PCR, was used to amplify TCRbeta CDR3 regions from genomic DNA. In the source study's methods: Nucleated cell counts per sample were estimated from amplification of reference gene primers within the assay. To quantify the absolute abundance of each unique TCRbeta CDR3 rearrangement, sequence reads were collapsed and filtered. Productive Simpson clonality was computed per sample as the square root of Simpson's diversity index over productive rearrangements. As stored in TCRdb, this immuneACCESS dataset retains in-frame rearrangements with V and J assigned. A fraction of the clones does not appear; measured against another copy, unresolved V genes explain less than half of the discrepancy, and the remainder lacks a known reason. V, J and clone size were drawn from that table, and D and trimming were deduced from the DNA. In all, the sample holds about 74,000 clones, and 91% of those were seen once. Clones ranked in the top ten supply around 4.9% of the sample.

As concerns this clone: Its antigen is unknown. No per-base quality is available; no much larger clone lies one base away.

Sequencing was carried out using peripheral blood. This clonotype was sampled from an older woman with active COVID-19. This chain is built from TRBV7-2 and TRBJ2-5; TRBD2 is a weak D gene call, 5 bases matching. The CDR3 protein sequence reads: CASSWGGERLQETQYF. The DNA sequence follows: TGTGCCAGCAGCTGGGGTGGGGAGCGGCTCCAAGAGACCCAGTACTTC.